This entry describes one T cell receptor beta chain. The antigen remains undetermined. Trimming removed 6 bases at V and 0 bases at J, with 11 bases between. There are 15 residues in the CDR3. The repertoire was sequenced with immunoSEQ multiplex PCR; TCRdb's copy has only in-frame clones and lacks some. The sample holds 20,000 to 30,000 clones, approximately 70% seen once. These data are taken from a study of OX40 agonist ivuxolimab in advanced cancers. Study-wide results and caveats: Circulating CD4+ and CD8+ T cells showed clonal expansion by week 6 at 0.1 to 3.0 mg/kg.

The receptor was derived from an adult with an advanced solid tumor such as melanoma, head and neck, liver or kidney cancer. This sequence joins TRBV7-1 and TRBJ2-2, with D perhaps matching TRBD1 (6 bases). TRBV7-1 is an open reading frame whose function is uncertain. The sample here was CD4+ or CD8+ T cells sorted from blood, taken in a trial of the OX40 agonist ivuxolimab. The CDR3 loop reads CASSLQGTNTGELFF. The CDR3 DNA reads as TGTGCCAGCAGTCTACAGGGAACGAACACCGGGGAGCTGTTTTTT.